Following are 20 T cell receptor beta chains from one sample sequenced in a study of T cell responses to AZD1222 COVID-19 vaccine. Assay used: immunoSEQ multiplex PCR; TCRdb lists only in-frame clones, some missing. Of 210,000 or so clones in the sample, roughly 94% were seen once. The sample here was peripheral blood, taken 28 days after the second dose of the MenACWY control vaccine. Receptors originate from an adult who received the MenACWY meningococcal vaccine as a control.

This clone was seen a single time. The gene calls are TRBV28 and TRBJ1-3; 9 bases are shared with TRBD1. Germline CDR1 is MDHEN and CDR2 is SYDVKM. The junction had 4 bases not matched to a gene; V was cut back by 6 bases and J by 4 bases. CDR3 size: 14 residues. This CDR3 reads CASRGQGLGNTIYF. CDR3 nucleotides: TGTGCCAGCAGGGGACAGGGTTTAGGAAACACCATATATTTT.

The CDR3 DNA is TGTGCCAGCAGCCCCGAGGGGATTCTAACTGAAGCTTTCTTT. It translates to CASSPEGILTEAFF. The chain carries TRBV6-4 and TRBJ1-1; D might be TRBD1 (5 bases). The V gene's germline CDR1 is MRHNA and CDR2 SNTAGT. The CDR3 covers 14 residues. The V and J ends lost 6 bases and 5 bases respectively, with 16 bases between them.

CDR3 sequence: CASGLGNTEAFF. Here the CDR3 DNA reads TGTGCTAGTGGCCTTGGGAACACTGAAGCTTTCTTT. V usage is TRBV12-5 and J usage is TRBJ1-1; unclear D gene. Trimming took off 6 bases at V and 1 base at J, with 6 bases between the two ends. Germline CDR1 LGHNT, CDR2 FRNRAP. CDR3 length: 12 residues.

This chain uses TRBV19 with TRBJ1-1, with D unclear. V lost 11 bases and J 5 bases, leaving 12 bases between the germline ends. CDR3 length: 11 residues. Germline V gene lookup returns CDR1 LNHDA and CDR2 SQIVND (reference sequence). This CDR3 is CAVNLGTEAFF. The CDR3 coding sequence is TGTGCCGTAAACCTGGGTACTGAAGCTTTCTTT.

This rearrangement joins TRBV6-5 to TRBJ2-3; 10 bases align to TRBD2. The CDR3 sequence is 15 residues long. V shed 2 bases, J shed 4 bases, and the junction held 3 bases outside the gene matches. CDR1 and CDR2 (germline): MNHEY, SVGAGI. CDR3 bases: TGTGCCAGCAGTTACGGGACTAGCGTTCCAGATACGCAGTATTTT. It encodes CASSYGTSVPDTQYF.

This chain connects TRBV30 to TRBJ2-5; TRBD2 aligns across 8 bases. Trimming at V came to 8 bases and at J to 13 bases, leaving 15 bases not matched to a gene. This CDR3 region has 12 residues. Per the germline V gene, CDR1 is GTSNPN and CDR2 is SVGIG (reference sequence). CDR3 loop: CALSADSAGGYF. DNA for the CDR3: TGTGCCCTGTCCGCTGATTCGGCGGGAGGGTACTTC.

The chain has TRBV13 and TRBJ2-1; weak D call: TRBD1 (6 bases). The germline V and J ends were trimmed by 4 bases and 3 bases, with 16 bases remaining between them. CDR1 and CDR2 (germline): PRHDT, FYEKMQ (reference sequence). This CDR3 region has 16 residues. The CDR3 loop is CASSSRQARYYNEQFF. In DNA, the CDR3 is TGTGCCAGCAGCTCCCGACAGGCTCGATACTACAATGAGCAGTTCTTC.

The chain joins TRBV6-5 to TRBJ2-1; TRBD2 matches at 9 bases. The germline CDR1 and CDR2 sequences are MNHEY and SVGAGI. Losses at the gene ends were 2 bases for V and 5 bases for J; bases not matched to a gene: 4. The CDR3 contains 15 residues. This chain's CDR3 is CASSYGLAGNNEQFF. Here the CDR3 DNA reads TGTGCCAGCAGTTACGGCCTAGCGGGAAACAATGAGCAGTTCTTC.

V gene TRBV6-5 combines with J gene TRBJ1-2, with TRBD1 matching over 7 bases. This CDR3 spans 13 amino acids. J lost 4 bases, V lost 2 bases, and 1 base had no gene match. The germline gives CDR1 MNHEY, CDR2 SVGAGI. CDR3 DNA: TGTGCCAGCAGTTACGGGGACAGCTATGGCTACACCTTC. The encoded protein is CASSYGDSYGYTF.

This chain links TRBV7-2 with TRBJ2-6; a weak D match, TRBD1 (6 bases). The length of the CDR3 is 17 residues. With 5 bases removed from V and 0 bases from J, the gap between germline ends came to 14 bases. Germline CDR1 is SGHTA and CDR2 is FQGNSA. The CDR3 region has the DNA TGTGCCAGCAGCCTCGGACAGTTCCGCTCTGGGGCCAACGTCCTGACTTTC. As protein: CASSLGQFRSGANVLTF.

This clone has only one observation. V is TRBV12-5 and J is TRBJ2-5; D remains unclear. The CDR3 has 14 residues. Germline CDR1 and CDR2: LGHNT and FRNRAP. V dropped 9 bases and J dropped 2 bases, with 16 bases sitting between them. DNA for the CDR3: TGTGCTAGACCTGGCGCCGACAATCAAGAGACCCAGTACTTC. Translating it yields CARPGADNQETQYF. The full variable domain, with the rest looked up from reference TRBV12-5 and TRBJ2-5, is DARVTQTPRHKVTEMGQEVTMRCQPILGHNTVFWYRQTMMQGLELLAYFRNRAPLDDSGMPKDRFSAEMPDATLATLKIQPSEPRDSAVYFCARPGADNQETQYFGPGTRLLVL.

J is TRBJ2-7 and V is TRBV5-1; 9 bases map to TRBD1. J was trimmed by 3 bases and V by 2 bases; bases with no gene match: 6. Germline assignment: CDR1 SGHRS and CDR2 YFSETQ. The length of the CDR3 is 15 residues. CDR3 in amino acids: CASSFDRGSDYEQYF. The CDR3, as DNA: TGCGCCAGCAGCTTCGACAGGGGGTCAGACTACGAGCAGTACTTC.

V usage is TRBV18 and J usage is TRBJ2-1; 8 bases line up with TRBD1. In germline, CDR1 is KGHSH, CDR2 LQKENI. The CDR3 contains 14 residues. V lost 5 bases to trimming and J lost 10 bases; unmatched junction nucleotides: 10. For the CDR3, the DNA is TGTGCCAGCTCAACCGGACAGGGATCCACGGAGCAGTTCTTC. It translates to CASSTGQGSTEQFF.

The chain joins TRBV6-2 or TRBV6-3 to TRBJ2-1, with 13 bases aligning to TRBD2. V lost 0 bases to trimming and J lost 5 bases; unmatched junction nucleotides: 4. The CDR3 length is 17 residues. Germline V gene sequence: CDR1 MNHEY, CDR2 SVGEGT. The CDR3 spells CASSYSRTSGSHNEQFF. CDR3 bases: TGTGCCAGCAGTTACTCTCGGACTAGCGGGAGTCACAATGAGCAGTTCTTC.

The V and J genes are TRBV4-3 and TRBJ1-1, with unresolved D. Germline V gene data show CDR1 as LGHNA and CDR2 as YSLEER. The CDR3 has 13 amino acids. V lost 4 bases and J lost 0, with 6 bases in between. CDR3 sequence reads: CASSRDMNTEAFF. The CDR3 DNA reads TGCGCCAGCAGCCGAGACATGAACACTGAAGCTTTCTTT.

V is TRBV7-8 and J is TRBJ2-6, with D maybe TRBD2 (5 bases). Germline V gene data show CDR1 as SGHVS and CDR2 as FQNEAQ. The CDR3 loop spans 19 amino acids. V gave up 1 base and J gave up 5 bases, with 21 bases separating them. The CDR3 spells CASSLGFQGPPGRANVLTF. The CDR3 DNA is TGTGCCAGCAGCTTAGGGTTCCAAGGACCTCCCGGGAGGGCCAACGTCCTGACTTTC.

This chain uses TRBV9 with TRBJ2-7, with D perhaps matching TRBD1 (5 bases). Germline V gives CDR1 SGDLS, CDR2 YYNGEE. With 7 bases removed from V and 2 bases from J, the gap between germline ends came to 10 bases. There are 12 residues in the CDR3. CDR3 nucleotide sequence: TGTGCCAGCGGCAAGGGGACCTACGAGCAGTACTTC. Residues: CASGKGTYEQYF.

This clone was observed a single time. This chain joins TRBV5-1 and TRBJ2-5; 11 bases fit TRBD2. V lost 4 bases and J lost 5; bases outside the gene matches: 7. The germline CDR1 and CDR2 sequences are SGHRS and YFSETQ. The CDR3 runs 15 residues. The CDR3 sequence is CASSGASGGTETQYF. The CDR3 DNA follows: TGCGCCAGCAGCGGCGCTAGCGGGGGGACGGAGACCCAGTACTTC.

This clone has just one count. Other DNA sequences in this sample translate to the same CDR3. The genes are TRBV7-3 and TRBJ2-6; 11 nucleotides agree with TRBD2. Germline V CDR1 and CDR2: SGHTA, FQGTGA. This CDR3 has 19 amino acids. V gave up 2 bases and J gave up 0 bases; unmatched junction bases: 6. Written as DNA, the CDR3 is TGTGCCAGCAGCTTAGGGCTAGCGGGAGGAAGCTCTGGGGCCAACGTCCTGACTTTC. Translating gives CASSLGLAGGSSGANVLTF.

This clone was seen just once. The rearrangement joins TRBV4-3 to TRBJ1-2, with TRBD1 as a possible D gene (6 bases). The V and J ends lost 0 bases and 5 bases respectively, with 13 bases between them. Germline-derived CDR1 and CDR2 are LGHNA and YSLEER. The CDR3 covers 15 residues. In nucleotides, the CDR3 is TGCGCCAGCAGCCAAGATAGACAGGAGAGGTATGGCTACACCTTC. Amino acid sequence: CASSQDRQERYGYTF.